The 18 T cell receptor beta chains in this list originate from one sample, sequenced in a study of blood T cell repertoires in COVID-19. The table came from immunoSEQ multiplex PCR; TCRdb's copy has only in-frame clones and leaves some out. The sample gives 95,000 to 110,000 clones, about 80% of which show up once; around a quarter is in the top ten. Sequencing used peripheral blood. These receptors came from a man in his 60s with acute or convalescent COVID-19.

The V and J genes are TRBV11-2 and TRBJ1-4; TRBD1 matches at 9 bases. The trim removed 5 bases at V and 5 bases at J, leaving 12 bases unmatched. Germline V CDR1 and CDR2: SGHAT, FQNNGV. This CDR3 spans 17 amino acids. DNA for the CDR3: TGTGCCAGCAGCGTAACGTCCGGAGGGACAGGGAATGAAAAACTGTTTTTT. It translates to CASSVTSGGTGNEKLFF.

The genes are TRBV7-9 and TRBJ2-5, with D maybe TRBD2 (5 bases). Germline CDR1 is SEHNR and CDR2 is FQNEAQ (reference sequence). The CDR3 contains 15 residues. V was pared by 5 bases and J by 5 bases, with 18 bases between. The CDR3 sequence is CASSLAVGEGETQYF. CDR3 nucleotide sequence: TGTGCCAGCAGCCTCGCAGTGGGAGAAGGGGAGACCCAGTACTTC. Combining the CDR3 with reference TRBV7-9 and TRBJ2-5 gives the whole variable domain DTGVSQNPRHKITKRGQNVTFRCDPISEHNRLYWYRQTLGQGPEFLTYFQNEAQLEKSRLLSDRFSAERPKGSFSTLEIQRTEQGDSAMYLCASSLAVGEGETQYFGPGTRLLVL.

This chain links TRBV6-5 with TRBJ1-1, with D uncertain. Germline V gene lookup returns CDR1 MNHEY and CDR2 SVGAGI. This CDR3 region has 13 residues. V was cut by 0 bases and J by 7 bases, with 9 bases left in between. The CDR3 nucleotides are TGTGCCAGCAGTTACTCGGTGACAATTGAAGCTTTCTTT. Its protein is CASSYSVTIEAFF.

The chain links TRBV7-2 to TRBJ1-5; no clear D gene. This CDR3 has 13 amino acids. Germline V gene sequence: CDR1 SGHTA, CDR2 FQGNSA. V dropped 4 bases and J dropped 7 bases, with 11 bases sitting between them. This CDR3 is CASSSQVEQPQHF. CDR3 DNA: TGTGCCAGCAGCTCCCAGGTCGAACAGCCCCAGCATTTT.

This chain uses TRBV15 with TRBJ1-2; D is unresolved. Germline CDR1 reads LNHNV; CDR2 reads YYDKDF (reference sequence). V was clipped by 1 base and J by 4 bases, with 13 bases between them. The CDR3 has 15 residues. CDR3 sequence: CATSRAWPGSYGYTF. CDR3 in DNA: TGTGCCACCAGCAGAGCCTGGCCCGGGAGCTATGGCTACACCTTC.

This clone has a handful of counts. The rearrangement links TRBV28 to TRBJ2-3; maybe TRBD2 (5 bases). Germline CDR1 reads MDHEN; CDR2 reads SYDVKM. There are 17 residues in the CDR3. Trimming left V 2 bases short and J 5 bases short, with 20 bases between. In DNA form, the CDR3 reads TGTGCCAGCAGTTTACGGAGGCGGCTAGAGAGTATAGATACGCAGTATTTT. It specifies CASSLRRRLESIDTQYF.

The chain combines TRBV7-2 with TRBJ1-1, with D hard to call. Trimming cost V 2 bases and J 0 bases, with 4 bases left between them. The CDR3 runs 13 residues. Germline V gene lookup returns CDR1 SGHTA and CDR2 FQGNSA. The chain's CDR3 is CASSLHMNTEAFF. The CDR3 DNA follows: TGTGCCAGCAGCTTACACATGAACACTGAAGCTTTCTTT.

V gene TRBV28 combines with J gene TRBJ2-6; 8 bases agree with TRBD1. The CDR3 sequence is 15 residues long. The germline CDR1 and CDR2 sequences are MDHEN and SYDVKM. V shed 4 bases, J shed 2 bases, and the junction held 1 base outside the gene matches. CDR3 sequence: CASSSTGAGANVLTF. The CDR3 DNA is TGTGCCAGCAGTTCGACAGGGGCTGGGGCCAACGTCCTGACTTTC.

The V gene is TRBV5-4, the J gene TRBJ2-7, with TRBD2 matching over 8 bases. The V gene's germline CDR1 is SGHNT and CDR2 YYREEE (reference sequence). The CDR3 loop spans 14 amino acids. The V segment lost 1 base and the J segment 2 bases; nucleotides outside the gene matches: 2. The CDR3 DNA is TGTGCCAGCAGCTTGAGAGCGGGAGCCTACGAGCAGTACTTC. It codes for CASSLRAGAYEQYF.

The chain couples TRBV3-1 (or the pseudogene TRBV3-2) to TRBJ1-3, with TRBD1 matching over 8 bases. The CDR3 length is 17 residues. The V gene's germline CDR1 is LGHDT and CDR2 YNNKEL (reference sequence). Unmatched junction bases numbered 6, after V lost 2 bases and J lost 0 bases. The CDR3: CASSQYATGGSGNTIYF. Written as DNA, the CDR3 is TGTGCCAGCAGCCAATACGCTACAGGGGGCTCTGGAAACACCATATATTTT.

The rearrangement uses TRBV2 and TRBJ2-2, with D perhaps TRBD2 (6 bases). CDR3 size: 14 residues. Trimming pared 6 bases from V and 2 bases from J, leaving 10 bases between. Germline-derived CDR1 and CDR2 are SNHLY and FYNNEI. This chain's CDR3 is CASRRDFNTGELFF. CDR3 bases: TGTGCCAGCAGACGGGACTTCAACACCGGGGAGCTGTTTTTT.

V and J are TRBV9 and TRBJ2-2; 9 nucleotides line up with TRBD1. The CDR3 contains 15 residues. With V trimmed by 2 bases and J by 5 bases, 4 bases remained unmatched. Germline V gene data show CDR1 as SGDLS and CDR2 as YYNGEE. CDR3 protein: CASSVDDRGTGELFF. The DNA for the CDR3 is TGTGCCAGCAGCGTTGATGACAGGGGGACCGGGGAGCTGTTTTTT.

The V gene is TRBV19, the J gene TRBJ2-2; perhaps TRBD2 as D (6 bases). Germline-derived CDR1 and CDR2 are LNHDA and SQIVND (reference sequence). This CDR3 contains 13 residues. V was pared by 7 bases and J by 7 bases, with 13 bases between. The CDR3 loop reads CASKWRDGGELFF. DNA for the CDR3: TGTGCCAGTAAATGGCGGGATGGCGGGGAGCTGTTTTTT.

The V and J genes are TRBV11-2 and TRBJ1-1; TRBD1 is a possible D gene (6 bases). CDR3 size: 16 residues. Germline values: CDR1 SGHAT, CDR2 FQNNGV. V gave up 0 bases and J gave up 5 bases, with 16 bases separating them. The CDR3 nucleotides read TGTGCCAGCAGCTTAGATCAAAGTGCCAGGGGAACTGAAGCTTTCTTT. Translating it yields CASSLDQSARGTEAFF.

The chain employs TRBV27 and TRBJ1-3; TRBD1 is a possible D gene (5 bases). The CDR3 extends over 17 amino acids. The V gene's germline CDR1 is MNHEY and CDR2 SMNVEV (reference sequence). V was cut by 4 bases and J by 1 base, with 17 bases left in between. CDR3 in DNA: TGTGCCAGCAGTTCCCGCGGCAGGGCTCTGTCTGGAAACACCATATATTTT. Protein: CASSSRGRALSGNTIYF.

V gene TRBV9 combines with J gene TRBJ1-3, with 7 bases identical to TRBD1. With 0 bases clipped from V and 7 bases from J, the junction kept 7 bases outside the gene matches. The CDR3 loop spans 15 amino acids. Germline loops: CDR1 SGDLS, CDR2 YYNGEE. The CDR3 reads CASSVDRGGFNTIYF. CDR3 DNA: TGTGCCAGCAGCGTAGACAGGGGAGGTTTCAACACCATATATTTT.

The chain has TRBV14 and TRBJ2-1; D ambiguous. Germline-derived CDR1 and CDR2 are SGHDN and FVKESK. Trimming pared 2 bases from V and 4 bases from J, leaving 15 bases between. This CDR3 contains 16 residues. The CDR3 region is CASSQLGGPEYNEQFF. CDR3 in DNA: TGTGCCAGCAGCCAACTTGGTGGTCCAGAATACAATGAGCAGTTCTTC.

CDR3 DNA sequence: TGTGCCAGCATGTACCAGGGATTTTCTGGAAACACCATATATTTT. This translates into CASMYQGFSGNTIYF. The V call is TRBV27, the J call TRBJ1-3, with a tentative D call TRBD1 (5 bases). V lost 7 bases, J lost 1 base, and 14 bases lay in between. CDR1 and CDR2 (germline): MNHEY, SMNVEV (reference sequence). This CDR3 has 15 residues.